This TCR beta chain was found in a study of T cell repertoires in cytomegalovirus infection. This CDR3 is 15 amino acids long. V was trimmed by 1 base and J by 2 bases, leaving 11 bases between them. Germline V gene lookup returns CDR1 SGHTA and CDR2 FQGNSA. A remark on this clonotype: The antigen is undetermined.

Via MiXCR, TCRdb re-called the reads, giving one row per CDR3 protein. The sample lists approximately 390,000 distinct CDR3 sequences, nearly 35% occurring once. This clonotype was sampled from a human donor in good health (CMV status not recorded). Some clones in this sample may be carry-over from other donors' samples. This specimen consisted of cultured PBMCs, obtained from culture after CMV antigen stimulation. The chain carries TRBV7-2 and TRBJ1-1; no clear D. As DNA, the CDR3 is TGTGCCAGCAGCTTAGATTTCAGCAGAAACACTGAAGCTTTCTTT. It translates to CASSLDFSRNTEAFF.